This T cell receptor beta chain was recovered during a study of molecular identifiers for immune sequencing clone quantification. As to this clonotype: The antigen remains unidentified.

This CDR3 spans 18 amino acids. Germline values: CDR1 LNHNV, CDR2 YYDKDF (reference sequence). The ends lost 7 bases at V and 1 base at J; junction bases unmatched: 12. Overall study findings and caveats: Single-cell amounts of spiked Jurkat TCR RNA were reportedly detectable among about 960,000 naive cells. Clones exceeding 20 RNA copies carried over 99% of effector molecules but under 1% of naive-cell molecules.

Using a CD8+CD4-CCR7+CD45RA+ phenotype, naive CD8 T cells were sorted. The bulk TCR libraries were made with methods described before and with listed TCR primers. One entry per CDR3 protein results from TCRdb running MiXCR on the PCR reads. Among approximately 550,000 distinct CDR3 sequences, around 25% were seen once, and the ten largest hold about 0.75%. Source material: naive CD8+ T cells from blood, with Jurkat cell RNA spiked in. Described subset: FACS-sorted CD8+CD4-CCR7+CD45RA+ naive T cells. The origin of this receptor is a human donor in good health. Some libraries in this study had Jurkat cell RNA spiked in. The rearrangement links TRBV15 to TRBJ2-2; TRBD2 agrees at 10 bases. CDR3 loop: CATTDTDGTSENTGELFF. The CDR3 DNA sequence: TGTGCCACCACCGATACTGATGGGACTAGCGAGAACACCGGGGAGCTGTTTTTT.